This T cell receptor (beta chain) was sequenced for a study of T cell repertoires in cytomegalovirus infection. The CDR3 has 15 residues. After removal of 1 base from V and 2 bases from J, the junction contained 4 bases not matched to a gene. Germline V gene data show CDR1 as SGHAT and CDR2 as FQDESV (reference sequence). TCRdb recomputed calls from the reads with MiXCR, one row per CDR3 protein. The sample consists of fewer than 350,000 distinct CDR3 sequences, about a sixth of them appearing once. This clonotype was observed a few times. V gene TRBV11-1 combines with J gene TRBJ2-7; TRBD2 matches 8 bases. The clonotype was recovered from a human donor in good health (CMV status not recorded). Some clones in this sample may be carry-over from other donors' samples. The sample taken for sequencing was PBMCs. The CDR3 is CASSLERGPTYEQYF. CDR3 in DNA: TGTGCCAGCAGCTTAGAGCGGGGGCCGACCTACGAGCAGTACTTC.